A single sample is the source of the 20 T cell receptor beta chains below, sequenced in a study of blood T cell repertoires in COVID-19. The assay was immunoSEQ multiplex PCR, and TCRdb's table has in-frame clones only and misses some. The sample holds over 45,000 clones, 70% to 90% seen once. Sequencing was performed on peripheral blood. Every receptor here comes from a human donor in a cohort sampled during active COVID-19.

This chain links TRBV7-2 with TRBJ2-6, with 7 bases that match TRBD1. Germline values: CDR1 SGHTA, CDR2 FQGNSA. Trimming took 0 bases from V and 0 from J; bases not matched to a gene: 11. The CDR3 has 20 residues. In DNA, the CDR3 is TGTGCCAGCAGCTTAGCGGGAAACTGGGACAGTCGCTCTGGGGCCAACGTCCTGACTTTC. Its protein is CASSLAGNWDSRSGANVLTF.

The V gene is TRBV7-2, the J gene TRBJ1-1, with D maybe TRBD1 (5 bases). Germline assignment: CDR1 SGHTA and CDR2 FQGNSA. The CDR3 runs 16 residues. V lost 2 bases and J lost 3, with 16 bases in between. CDR3 bases: TGTGCCAGCAGCTTATTTTTGCGGGCGGGGGACACTGAAGCTTTCTTT. It specifies CASSLFLRAGDTEAFF.

This clone was detected once. The chain has TRBV10-2 and TRBJ1-1, with 7 nucleotides matching TRBD1. CDR1 is WSHSY, CDR2 SAAADI, per germline. Trimming at V came to 8 bases and at J to 1 base, leaving 7 bases not matched to a gene. This CDR3 contains 14 residues. CDR3 sequence reads: CASRTAGGNTEAFF. The CDR3 coding sequence is TGCGCCAGCCGAACTGCAGGGGGGAACACTGAAGCTTTCTTT.

The genes are TRBV6-2 or TRBV6-3 and TRBJ2-3, with TRBD2 identical over 7 bases. V shed 6 bases and J 2 bases; nucleotides not matched to a gene: 8. The CDR3 has 15 amino acids. The germline gives CDR1 MNHEY, CDR2 SVGEGT. The CDR3 spells CASSSLAGLTDTQYF. As DNA, the CDR3 is TGTGCCAGCAGCTCCTTAGCGGGCCTCACAGATACGCAGTATTTT.

The rearrangement links TRBV3-1 (or the pseudogene TRBV3-2) to TRBJ1-1; a weak D match, TRBD1 (6 bases). Germline V lookup: CDR1 LGHDT, CDR2 YNNKEL (reference sequence). This CDR3 region has 19 residues. V was shortened by 1 base and J by 1 base, with 22 bases between the two germline ends. The chain's CDR3 is CASSQVRGSGRFGNTEAFF. The DNA for the CDR3 is TGTGCCAGCAGCCAAGTCAGGGGAAGCGGGAGGTTTGGGAACACTGAAGCTTTCTTT.

The J gene is TRBJ2-7, the V gene TRBV28; maybe TRBD1 (6 bases). The V end lost 5 bases, the J end lost 4 bases, and 15 bases lay between the germline ends. CDR1 and CDR2 (germline): MDHEN, SYDVKM. CDR3 size: 14 residues. The CDR3 loop reads CASSTGSGPYEQYF. CDR3 DNA sequence: TGTGCCAGCAGTACAGGGAGTGGGCCTTACGAGCAGTACTTC.

This clone was detected once. This chain connects TRBV7-2 to TRBJ1-2; D may be TRBD1 (6 bases). CDR3 size: 14 residues. In germline, CDR1 is SGHTA, CDR2 FQGNSA. The V end lost 1 base, the J end lost 7 bases, and 13 bases lay between the germline ends. The CDR3 DNA reads TGTGCCAGCAGCTTAGAGCGGGGGCCAACTGGCTACACCTTC. Translated, it gives CASSLERGPTGYTF.

The chain recombines TRBV2 with TRBJ2-5, with 7 bases lining up with TRBD2. V lost 2 bases, J lost 4 bases, and 7 bases stayed unmatched. Germline-derived CDR1 and CDR2 are SNHLY and FYNNEI. CDR3 length: 15 amino acids. Here the CDR3 DNA reads TGTGCCAGCAGTGAAAGGGAGGGTCTGGGAGAGACCCAGTACTTC. Translating it yields CASSEREGLGETQYF.

The chain employs TRBV11-3 and TRBJ2-7; 8 bases line up with TRBD1. V trimming: 5 bases; J trimming: 3 bases; junction bases outside the gene matches: 9. The germline CDR1 and CDR2 sequences are SGHNT and YENEEA. The CDR3 runs to 15 residues. The CDR3 DNA sequence: TGTGCCAGCAGCCTGAGACAGGGGAGAGACTACGAGCAGTACTTC. This codes for CASSLRQGRDYEQYF.

V and J are TRBV12-3 or TRBV12-4 and TRBJ2-7; 9 positions match TRBD1. This CDR3 is 13 amino acids long. Trimming cost V 3 bases and J 9 bases; bases outside gene matches: 6. CDR3 protein: CASSFKQGAGQYF. DNA for the CDR3: TGTGCCAGCAGTTTTAAACAGGGGGCCGGGCAGTACTTC.

This chain joins TRBV7-2 and TRBJ2-6; 8 bases are a match to TRBD1. Germline lookup yields CDR1 SGHTA and CDR2 FQGNSA. V trimming: 5 bases; J trimming: 5 bases; junction bases outside the gene matches: 8. The CDR3 length is 16 residues. This CDR3 is CASSPWSGGRANVLTF. DNA for the CDR3: TGTGCCAGCAGCCCTTGGTCAGGGGGCAGGGCCAACGTCCTGACTTTC.

This rearrangement joins TRBV7-2 to TRBJ1-2, with TRBD1 identical over 8 bases. J lost 1 base, V lost 5 bases, and 12 bases had no gene match. Germline CDR1 and CDR2: SGHTA and FQGNSA. The CDR3 is 17 amino acids. The CDR3 DNA sequence: TGTGCCAGCAGCCCCGCCGGACAGGGCCCCAATAACTATGGCTACACCTTC. Its translation is CASSPAGQGPNNYGYTF.

The gene calls are TRBV27 and TRBJ1-5; D ambiguous. Trimming took 6 bases from V and 6 from J, leaving 12 bases between them. The germline gives CDR1 MNHEY, CDR2 SMNVEV (reference sequence). The CDR3 length is 13 residues. The CDR3 spells CASSPGWSQPQHF. CDR3 DNA: TGTGCCAGCAGCCCCGGGTGGTCTCAGCCCCAGCATTTT.

This clone has only one observation. In nucleotides, the CDR3 is TGCGCCAGCAAAGCAGGTTTGCTCCTTTATTTGGGCCACGAGCAGTACTTC. This gives the protein CASKAGLLLYLGHEQYF. The rearrangement joins TRBV10-1 to TRBJ2-7; no reliable D call. This CDR3 region has 17 residues. V was cut by 7 bases and J by 5 bases, with 27 bases left in between. The germline V gene encodes CDR1 WNHNN and CDR2 SYGVQD (reference sequence).

The gene calls are TRBV30 and TRBJ1-1; a weak D match, TRBD1 (5 bases). V was trimmed by 5 bases and J by 1 base, leaving 5 bases between them. CDR1 is GTSNPN and CDR2 is SVGIG in the germline V gene (reference sequence). CDR3 size: 11 residues. CDR3: CAWGQNTEAFF. DNA of the CDR3: TGTGCCTGGGGACAGAACACTGAAGCTTTCTTT.

The rearrangement uses TRBV6-6 and TRBJ1-2; 8 positions match TRBD1. The CDR3 is 14 residues long. Germline CDR1 and CDR2: MNHNY and SVGAGI (reference sequence). With V trimmed by 2 bases and J by 7 bases, 6 bases remained unmatched. CDR3 amino acids: CASSYAGQVIGYTF. CDR3 sequence (DNA): TGTGCCAGCAGTTACGCGGGACAGGTAATTGGCTACACCTTC.

This clone was detected once. The chain has TRBV28 and TRBJ2-7; TRBD2 is a possible D gene (5 bases). Trimming shortened V by 3 bases and J by 1 base, and 13 bases separated the two germline ends. Germline loops: CDR1 MDHEN, CDR2 SYDVKM. CDR3 length: 15 residues. The DNA of the CDR3 is TGTGCCAGCAGTTTTACCGGGATAGAATCCTACGAGCAGTACTTC. Protein: CASSFTGIESYEQYF.

V is TRBV7-2 and J is TRBJ2-7; the D gene is possibly TRBD1 (5 bases). The V end lost 6 bases, the J end lost 0 bases, and 15 bases lay between the germline ends. Germline assignment: CDR1 SGHTA and CDR2 FQGNSA. This CDR3 contains 15 residues. The CDR3 reads CASSVTGTGSYEQYF. Written as DNA, the CDR3 is TGTGCCAGCAGTGTTACAGGCACCGGCTCCTACGAGCAGTACTTC.

V is TRBV5-1 and J is TRBJ2-7, with 7 bases matching TRBD1. The CDR3 contains 17 residues. The V and J ends lost 1 base and 0 bases, in that order; junction bases with no gene match: 10. Looked up from germline, CDR1 is SGHRS and CDR2 is YFSETQ. The CDR3 loop is CASSLLGRDSHSYEQYF. The CDR3 region has the DNA TGCGCCAGCAGCTTGTTGGGTCGGGACAGCCACTCCTACGAGCAGTACTTC.

The V and J genes are TRBV29-1 and TRBJ2-5; 7 positions match TRBD1. Trimming cost V 6 bases and J 2 bases; bases outside gene matches: 12. This CDR3 is 15 amino acids long. Per germline, CDR1 SQVTM and CDR2 ANQGSEA. The CDR3, as DNA: TGCAGCGTCGAAAGACACCGGGACAGACAAGAGACCCAGTACTTC. The encoded protein is CSVERHRDRQETQYF.